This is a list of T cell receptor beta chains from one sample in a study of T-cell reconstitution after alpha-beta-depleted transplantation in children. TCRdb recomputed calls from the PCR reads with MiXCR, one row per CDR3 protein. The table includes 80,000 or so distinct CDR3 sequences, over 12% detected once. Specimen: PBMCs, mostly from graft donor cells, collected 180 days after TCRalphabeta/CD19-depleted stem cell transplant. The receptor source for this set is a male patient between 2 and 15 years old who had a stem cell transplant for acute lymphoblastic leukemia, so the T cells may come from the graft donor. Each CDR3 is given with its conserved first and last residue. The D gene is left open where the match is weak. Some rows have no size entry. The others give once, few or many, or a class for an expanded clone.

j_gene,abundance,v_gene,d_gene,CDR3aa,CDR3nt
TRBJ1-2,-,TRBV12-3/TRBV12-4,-,CASSWGGDGYTF,TGTGCCAGCAGTTGGGGGGGCGATGGCTACACCTTC
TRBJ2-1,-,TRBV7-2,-,CASSLVGSRDEQFF,TGTGCCAGCAGCTTGGTTGGGAGCCGAGATGAGCAGTTCTTC
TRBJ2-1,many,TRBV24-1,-,CATSGGPGNEQFF,TGTGCCACCAGTGGAGGGCCGGGCAATGAGCAGTTCTTC
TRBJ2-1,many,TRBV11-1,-,CASSLMKGMGVAPNEQFF,TGTGCCAGCAGCTTAATGAAAGGGATGGGGGTCGCCCCCAATGAGCAGTTCTTC
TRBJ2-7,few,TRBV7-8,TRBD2,CASSFGTSGRTSPYEQYF,TGTGCCAGCAGCTTCGGGACTAGCGGGAGGACCTCGCCCTACGAGCAGTACTTC
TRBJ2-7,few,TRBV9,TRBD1,CASSLGQPPGEQYF,TGTGCCAGCAGCTTGGGACAGCCCCCAGGCGAGCAGTACTTC
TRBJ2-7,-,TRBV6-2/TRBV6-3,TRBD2,CASEGLAGGLEQYF,TGTGCCAGCGAGGGACTAGCGGGAGGACTGGAGCAGTACTTC
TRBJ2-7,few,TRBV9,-,CASSVGERQYYEQYF,TGTGCCAGCAGCGTAGGTGAGAGACAGTACTACGAGCAGTACTTC
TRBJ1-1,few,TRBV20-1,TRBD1,CSAFRDRGFDTEAFF,TGCAGTGCTTTCCGGGACAGGGGATTTGACACTGAAGCTTTCTTT
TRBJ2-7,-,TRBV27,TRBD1,CASSRTGGVGYEQYF,TGTGCCAGCAGTCGGACAGGGGGCGTGGGGTACGAGCAGTACTTC
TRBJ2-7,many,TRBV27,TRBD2,CASSARLAGGPWFSYEQYF,TGTGCCAGCAGTGCCCGACTAGCGGGAGGGCCATGGTTCTCCTACGAGCAGTACTTC
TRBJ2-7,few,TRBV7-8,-,CASSLILYEQYF,TGTGCCAGCAGCTTAATTCTCTACGAGCAGTACTTC
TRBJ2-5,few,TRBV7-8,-,CASSSRARLETQYF,TGTGCCAGCAGCAGCCGGGCCCGACTAGAGACCCAGTACTTC
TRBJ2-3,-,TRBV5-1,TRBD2,CASSLALRTSGSTDTQYF,TGCGCCAGCAGCTTGGCCCTAAGGACTAGCGGGAGCACAGATACGCAGTATTTT
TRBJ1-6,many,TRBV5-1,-,CASSPGHSSYNSPLHF,TGCGCCAGCAGCCCGGGACATAGCTCCTATAATTCACCCCTCCACTTT
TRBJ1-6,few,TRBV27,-,CASMSWRTYNSPLHF,TGTGCCAGCATGTCGTGGCGGACCTATAATTCACCCCTCCACTTT
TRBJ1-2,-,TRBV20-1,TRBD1,CSAAGGQFSTNYGYTF,TGCAGTGCTGCAGGGGGACAATTCTCTACTAACTATGGCTACACCTTC